The T cell receptor (beta chain) under discussion was sequenced for a study of CD8 T cells in Susac syndrome. A quantity of about 0.5 to 1 ug RNA underwent reverse transcription using random hexamers. One entry per CDR3 protein results from TCRdb running MiXCR on the immunoSEQ multiplex PCR reads. The sample lists about 140,000 distinct CDR3 sequences, approximately 95% occurring once. V lost 6 bases, J lost 10 bases, and 4 bases stayed unmatched. This CDR3 spans 13 amino acids. CDR1 MDHEN and CDR2 SYDVKM come from the germline V gene. Sequencing was done on a sample of CD4+ T cells from PBMCs. The TCR comes from a human donor with Susac syndrome. This chain connects TRBV28 to TRBJ2-1, with 12 bases fitting TRBD2. As DNA, the CDR3 is TGTGCCAGCAGGCTGGGACTAGCGGGCGAGCAGTTCTTC. Its protein product is CASRLGLAGEQFF.